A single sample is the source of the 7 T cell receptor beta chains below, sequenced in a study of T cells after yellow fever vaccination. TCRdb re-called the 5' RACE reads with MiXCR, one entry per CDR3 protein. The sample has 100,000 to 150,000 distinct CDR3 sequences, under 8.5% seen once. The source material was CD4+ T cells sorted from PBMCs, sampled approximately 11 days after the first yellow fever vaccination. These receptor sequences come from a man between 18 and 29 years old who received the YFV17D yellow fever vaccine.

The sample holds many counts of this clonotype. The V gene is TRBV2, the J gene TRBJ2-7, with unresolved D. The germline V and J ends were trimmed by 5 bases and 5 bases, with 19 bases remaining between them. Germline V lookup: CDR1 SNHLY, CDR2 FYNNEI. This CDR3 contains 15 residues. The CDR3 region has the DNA TGTGCCAGCAGTCTGGAGCCTTTCCAGTCCAACGAGCAGTACGTC. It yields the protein CASSLEPFQSNEQYV.

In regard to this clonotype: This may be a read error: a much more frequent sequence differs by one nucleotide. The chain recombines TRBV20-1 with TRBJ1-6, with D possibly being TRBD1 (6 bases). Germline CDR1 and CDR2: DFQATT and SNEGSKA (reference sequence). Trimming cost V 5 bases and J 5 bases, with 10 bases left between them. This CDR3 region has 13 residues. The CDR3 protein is CSAGGHDNSPLHF. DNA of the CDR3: TGCAGTGCTGGGGGGCACGATAATTCACCCCTCCACTTT.

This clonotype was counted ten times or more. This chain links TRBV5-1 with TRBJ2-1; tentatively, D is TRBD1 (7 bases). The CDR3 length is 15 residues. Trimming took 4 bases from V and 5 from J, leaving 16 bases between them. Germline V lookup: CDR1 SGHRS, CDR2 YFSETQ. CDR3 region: CASSRGGTDNNEQFF. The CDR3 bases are TGCGCCAGCAGCCGGGGCGGGACAGACAACAATGAGCAGTTCTTC.

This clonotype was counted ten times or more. The CDR3 nucleotides read TGTGCCAGCAGCAAAAGGGGGACAGGGGGGTACGAGCAGTACTTC. Its translation: CASSKRGTGGYEQYF. The J gene is TRBJ2-7, the V gene TRBV21-1; the table's D call, TRBD1, was not checked against the DNA. TRBV21-1 is an annotated pseudogene. CDR3 length equals 15 residues.

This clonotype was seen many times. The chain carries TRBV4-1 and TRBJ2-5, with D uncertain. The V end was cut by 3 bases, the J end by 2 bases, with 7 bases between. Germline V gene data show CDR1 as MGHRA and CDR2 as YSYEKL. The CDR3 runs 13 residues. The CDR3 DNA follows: TGCGCCAGCAGCCAGGGTTTGCAAGAGACCCAGTACTTC. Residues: CASSQGLQETQYF.

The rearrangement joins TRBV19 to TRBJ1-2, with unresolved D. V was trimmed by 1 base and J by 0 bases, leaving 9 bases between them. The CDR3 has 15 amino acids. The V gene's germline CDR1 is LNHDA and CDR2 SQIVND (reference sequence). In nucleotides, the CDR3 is TGTGCCAGTAGTATAGCTCCAGTTCCTAACTATGGCTACACCTTC. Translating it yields CASSIAPVPNYGYTF.

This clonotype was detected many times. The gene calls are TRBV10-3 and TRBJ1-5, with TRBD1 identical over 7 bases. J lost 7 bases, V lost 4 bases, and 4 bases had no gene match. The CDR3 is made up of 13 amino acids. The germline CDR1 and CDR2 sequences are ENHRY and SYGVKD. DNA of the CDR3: TGTGCCATCAGTGCCGGGACAGAACAGCCCCAGCATTTT. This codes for CAISAGTEQPQHF.